What follows is one T cell receptor beta chain and its context. The entry originates in a study of PD-L1 blockade in urothelial cancer. TCRdb's copy holds only in-frame clones and misses some; the assay was immunoSEQ multiplex PCR. This sample has about 50,000 clones, with 70% to 80% found just once. Germline values: CDR1 LNHDA, CDR2 SQIVND (reference sequence). V gave up 3 bases and J gave up 7 bases; unmatched junction bases: 15. The CDR3 is made up of 18 amino acids. The receptor comes from a man between 65 and 85 years old with urothelial cancer. The V call is TRBV19, the J call TRBJ2-2; 9 nucleotides align to TRBD1. The sample here was PBMCs, taken around atezolizumab (anti-PD-L1) treatment. In DNA, the CDR3 is TGTGCCAGTAGTATCGGGACAGGGAAGGGAGATCGGGTCGGGGAGCTGTTTTTT. This codes for CASSIGTGKGDRVGELFF.